This T cell receptor beta chain was profiled in a study of radiotherapy plus CTLA-4 blockade in lung cancer. Study at large: Disease control was achieved by over 30% of patients, and objective responses by 18%.

V gave up 0 bases and J gave up 3 bases; unmatched junction bases: 9. The CDR3 runs to 18 residues. The germline V gene has CDR1 LGHNA and CDR2 YSLEER. Study conclusions and caveats: After radiotherapy and ipilimumab, tumor-derived clones expanded in peripheral blood.

On this clone itself: Its antigen remains unknown.

Sequencing was performed with immunoSEQ multiplex PCR; in TCRdb, only in-frame clones are kept and a portion is missing. The profile shows about 56,000 clones, roughly 80% of them singletons. The material sequenced was peripheral blood, taken from a patient treated with radiotherapy plus ipilimumab. The chain recombines TRBV4-3 with TRBJ1-2, with 11 bases identical to TRBD1. The sequence was obtained from a human donor with non-small cell lung cancer who had a complete response to radiotherapy plus ipilimumab. CDR3 sequence (DNA): TGCGCCAGCAGCCAAGATTTAAAGGGACAGGGGGTGTACTATGGCTACACCTTC. It encodes CASSQDLKGQGVYYGYTF.